The entry below describes one T cell receptor (beta chain). Its target is unknown. Germline V CDR1 and CDR2: MDHEN, SYDVKM. The V end lost 3 bases, the J end lost 2 bases, and 13 bases lay between the germline ends. The CDR3 totals 15 residues. This specimen comes from a study of graft-versus-host responses after intestinal transplantation. About the research overall: All recipients were given anti-thymocyte globulin induction, and tacrolimus and steroids were then administered for about three years.

This table comes from immunoSEQ multiplex PCR, and its TCRdb copy is limited to in-frame clones, with some not included. This sample has roughly 99,000 clones; 85% to 95% occur once, and the top ten carry approximately 0.07%. Findings and caveats of the study: Some patients had graft-donor T cell macrochimerism. In their allografts, the ratios of graft-versus-host to host-versus-graft T cell clones were high. The study associated peak circulating GvH clone levels with early post-transplant HvG declines. GvH clones detected in recipient marrow included some appearing first in ileum or blood.

This material consisted of unstimulated CD8+ T cells sorted from spleen or lymph node cells, taken before transplant. This TCR was sampled from a human donor who was the organ donor for an intestinal transplant. This rearrangement joins TRBV28 to TRBJ2-5, with D possibly being TRBD1 (6 bases). In DNA, the CDR3 is TGTGCCAGCAGTTTTGAGGGGGATAGACAAGAGACCCAGTACTTC. The encoded protein is CASSFEGDRQETQYF.